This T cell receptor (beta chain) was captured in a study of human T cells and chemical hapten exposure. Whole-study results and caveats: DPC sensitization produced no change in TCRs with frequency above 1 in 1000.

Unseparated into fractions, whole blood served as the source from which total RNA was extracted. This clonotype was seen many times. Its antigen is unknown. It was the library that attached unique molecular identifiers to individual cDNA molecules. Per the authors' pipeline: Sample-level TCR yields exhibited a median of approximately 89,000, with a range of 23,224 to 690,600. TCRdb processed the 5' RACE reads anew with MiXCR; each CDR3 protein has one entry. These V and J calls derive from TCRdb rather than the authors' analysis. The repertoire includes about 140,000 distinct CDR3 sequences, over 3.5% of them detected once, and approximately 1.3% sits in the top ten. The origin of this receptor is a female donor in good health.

The CDR3 nucleotides read TGCAGTGCTAGACCTCCACGCCAGAATTCACCCCTCCACTTT. Protein: CSARPPRQNSPLHF. The V gene is TRBV20-1, the J gene TRBJ1-6; D ambiguous. The CDR3 is 14 amino acids. CDR1 is DFQATT, CDR2 SNEGSKA, per germline (reference sequence). Trimming pared 2 bases from V and 7 bases from J, leaving 12 bases between.